This TCR beta chain was captured by sequencing in a study of regulatory T cells in long-lasting Graves disease. Study results and limitations: Newly diagnosed Graves' patients exceeded persistent ones in TCR diversity.

The junction had 8 bases not matched to a gene; V was cut back by 0 bases and J by 4 bases. The length of the CDR3 is 16 residues. In germline, CDR1 is SGDLS, CDR2 YYNGEE. CDR3 regions were amplified by Arm-PCR using iRepertoire HTBI primers to build TCR beta libraries. TCRdb recomputed calls from the multiplex PCR reads with MiXCR, one row per CDR3 protein. Here the sample spans 200,000 to 250,000 distinct CDR3 sequences, 20% to 25% being singletons. This clonotype was picked up many times. Antigen: not known. Time point in this sample: newly diagnosed GD, antithyroid drugs for less than 3 months. With RNA extracted from PBMCs as input, the TCR library was made. Peripheral blood, at 8.5 to 9 milliliters, went into EDTA tubes.

This clonotype was sampled from a female donor with Graves disease. The chain couples TRBV9 to TRBJ2-5, with 8 bases matching TRBD2. Source: peripheral blood mononuclear cells (PBMCs), taken at new diagnosis, from a patient treated with antithyroid drugs. The CDR3: CASSVDPGGRSETQYF. The CDR3 nucleotides are TGTGCCAGCAGCGTAGATCCGGGGGGGCGTTCAGAGACCCAGTACTTC.